This TCR beta chain was captured by sequencing in a study of T-cell memory formation after mild COVID-19. General study findings and limits: Among CD4+ contracting clones, most were CM and EM, and CD8+ ones EMRA. Cross-reactive memory apparently joined, as some responding clones appeared in pre-infection memory.

V was cut by 0 bases and J by 4 bases, with 19 bases left in between. CDR1 ENHRY and CDR2 SYGVKD come from the germline V gene. The CDR3 spans 18 residues. This clonotype was seen a few times. Its antigen is still unknown. TCRdb used MiXCR to reprocess the 5' RACE reads, holding one entry per CDR3 protein. The sample has under 700,000 distinct CDR3 sequences; over 20% are singletons. The chain has TRBV10-3 and TRBJ2-1; D tentatively fits TRBD1 or TRBD2 (5 bases each). This TCR came from an adult woman who had mild COVID-19 (a few samples of this study predate the infection). Cell type and time point are not known. Sequenced: PBMCs or a T cell subset sorted from them (not recorded which). The CDR3: CAISESPAGTNLYNEQFF. The CDR3, as DNA: TGTGCCATCAGTGAGTCACCAGCCGGGACCAACCTATACAATGAGCAGTTCTTC.